The subject of this entry is one T cell receptor (beta chain). The antigen remains unidentified. Data came from immunoSEQ multiplex PCR; TCRdb stores just in-frame clones and leaves some out. The sample has 10,000 to 15,000 clones, nearly 97% seen once. The sample comes from a study of T cells and Merkel cell carcinoma outcomes. Findings of the study overall: Merkel cell carcinoma outcomes were reportedly predicted by repertoire and T-cell density.

The CDR3 totals 13 residues. The V and J ends lost 3 bases and 1 base respectively, with 6 bases between them. From germline, CDR1 is KGHSH and CDR2 LQKENI. The chain carries TRBV18 and TRBJ1-1, with D unclear. This TCR came from a human donor with Merkel cell carcinoma. Sequenced sample: tumor tissue from Merkel cell carcinoma. CDR3 in DNA: TGTGCCAGCTCACCTATGGCGAACACTGAAGCTTTCTTT. Its protein product is CASSPMANTEAFF.